This is a list of T cell receptor beta chains from one sample in a study of T cell changes during pregnancy in multiple sclerosis. Method: immunoSEQ multiplex PCR; TCRdb's copy keeps in-frame clones and lacks some. The sample carries around 69,000 clones, around 90% recorded once. Sequenced here: CD8+ T cells from peripheral blood mononuclear cells, sampled before pregnancy. The origin of the receptors is a female donor with multiple sclerosis, enrolled in a pregnancy study. Each CDR3 is given with its conserved first and last residue. A D gene is named only where the DNA matches it firmly. Rows give clone size only sometimes, using once, few, many, or a class for an expanded clone.

TRBD1	TRBJ2-7	TRBV18	-	CASSPTPGQGSYEQYF	TGTGCCAGCTCACCTACACCGGGACAGGGATCCTACGAGCAGTACTTC
-	TRBJ1-5	TRBV6-8	-	CARTQGGVHQPQHF	TGTGCCAGGACCCAAGGGGGGGTACATCAGCCCCAGCATTTT
TRBD2	TRBJ2-3	TRBV15	-	CATSRGTSESTDTQYF	TGTGCCACCAGCAGAGGGACTAGCGAGAGCACAGATACGCAGTATTTT
TRBD2	TRBJ2-7	TRBV9	-	CASSPGLAGGPYEQYF	TGTGCCAGCAGCCCTGGACTAGCGGGGGGTCCTTACGAGCAGTACTTC
TRBD1	TRBJ1-6	TRBV6-5	once	CASSYGTGGNSPLHF	TGTGCCAGCAGTTACGGCACAGGGGGAAATTCACCCCTCCACTTT
-	TRBJ2-2	TRBV5-8	few	CASSLYRDAGELFF	TGTGCCAGCAGCTTGTACAGGGACGCCGGGGAGCTGTTTTTT
-	TRBJ2-6	TRBV19	few	CASRIDSSGANVLTF	TGTGCCAGTAGGATTGACAGCTCTGGGGCCAACGTCCTGACTTTC
-	TRBJ2-5	TRBV27	-	CASSAGIETQYF	TGTGCCAGCAGTGCGGGGATAGAGACCCAGTACTTC
-	TRBJ2-7	TRBV4-1	-	CASSQGERQYF	TGCGCCAGCAGCCAAGGGGAGCGGCAGTACTTC
TRBD2	TRBJ2-3	TRBV7-2	-	CASSLLAGGADTQYF	TGTGCCAGCAGCCTACTAGCGGGGGGGGCAGATACGCAGTATTTT